These 3 T cell receptor beta chains came from one sample sequenced in a study of beta chain features in type 1 diabetes. cDNA synthesis used the whole RNA isolate, giving expressed TCRB sequences. Profiled with immunoSEQ multiplex PCR; TCRdb holds only in-frame clones, not every one. In the table there are approximately 170,000 clones, over 7.5% of which are singletons. Sequenced: central memory CD4+ T cells from blood. Source of these receptors: a woman aged 18-30 years in good health.

This clone turned up a few times. This chain links TRBV5-1 with TRBJ1-1; TRBD1 matches at 8 bases. V dropped 0 bases and J dropped 1; count of bases not matched to a gene: 5. CDR1 and CDR2 from the germline V gene are SGHRS and YFSETQ. This CDR3 is 16 amino acids long. The CDR3 sequence is CASSLATGDPNTEAFF. CDR3 nucleotide sequence: TGCGCCAGCAGCTTGGCGACAGGGGACCCGAACACTGAAGCTTTCTTT.

The J gene is TRBJ1-1, the V gene TRBV19; D gene unclear. V dropped 10 bases and J dropped 8 bases, with 14 bases sitting between them. CDR1 and CDR2 (germline): LNHDA, SQIVND (reference sequence). This CDR3 contains 11 residues. CDR3 loop: CATFYSREAFF. The CDR3 nucleotides are TGTGCCACCTTCTATAGTCGGGAAGCTTTCTTT.

The J gene is TRBJ2-7, the V gene TRBV21-1; TRBD1 reflects the table's D call only, with no check against the DNA. TRBV21-1 is a known pseudogene. CDR3 length: 17 amino acids. The CDR3 coding sequence is TGTGCCAGCAGCGCGGCAGGACAAGACCCTAAACTCTACGAGCAGTACTTC. It is translated as CASSAAGQDPKLYEQYF.